The clone carrying this T cell receptor (beta chain) is medium-sized. The antigen remains unidentified. This sample was included in a study of T cells in Graves' hyperthyroidism and ophthalmopathy. Overall study: Initial diagnosis, before any treatment, was when peripheral blood was collected.

Looked up from germline, CDR1 is KGHDR and CDR2 is SFDVKD. CDR3 length: 14 amino acids. With 11 bases removed from V and 1 base from J, the gap between germline ends came to 14 bases. TCR beta CDR3 regions were amplified from RNA. Using the HTBI primer set, a first-round RT-PCR was run on the TCR CDR3. TCRdb reprocessed the multiplex PCR reads via MiXCR and lists one record per CDR3 protein. The repertoire consists of around 35,000 distinct CDR3 sequences, with around 50% occurring once and the leading ten covering roughly 27%. The study's findings and limits: Before onset, ophthalmopathy was predicted by the model a median roughly six months earlier. Ophthalmopathy was distinguished from stable hyperthyroidism by 13 V-J signatures. Among clonotypes expanded in thyroid above 0.001, most were also found in blood.

This chain uses TRBV24-1 with TRBJ1-5; D is ambiguous. The TCR originated in a woman aged 40 to 50 with Graves' ophthalmopathy. Sample: blood. Here the CDR3 DNA reads TGTGCCAGCCAACCAAATTTAAGCAATCAGCCCCAGCATTTT. Amino acid sequence: CASQPNLSNQPQHF.